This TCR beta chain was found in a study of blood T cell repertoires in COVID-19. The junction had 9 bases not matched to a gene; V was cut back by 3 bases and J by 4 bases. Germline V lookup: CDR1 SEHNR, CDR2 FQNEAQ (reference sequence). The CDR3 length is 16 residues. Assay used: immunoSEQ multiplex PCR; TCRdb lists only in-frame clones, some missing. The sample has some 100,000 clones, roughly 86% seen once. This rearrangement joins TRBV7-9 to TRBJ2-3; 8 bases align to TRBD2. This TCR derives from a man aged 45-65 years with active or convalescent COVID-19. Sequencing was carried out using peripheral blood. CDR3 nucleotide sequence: TGTGCCAGCAGCTTCGGGGGGGCCGGTCTATCAGATACGCAGTATTTT. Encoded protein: CASSFGGAGLSDTQYF.